In this sample, the clone carrying this T cell receptor (beta chain) turned up many times. Amplification of the TCR beta CDR3 (from genomic DNA) was done by two-round multiplex PCR. Primers specific to each TRBV and TRBJ gene drove first-round PCR. TCRdb passed the multiplex PCR reads through MiXCR, listing each CDR3 protein once. The sample includes around 31,000 distinct CDR3 sequences, about 29% of them seen just once. A volume of roughly 5.8 milliliters of peripheral blood was collected by draw at each of two time points. This sample is drawn from a study of prognosis after radiotherapy for stage I lung cancer. Germline values: CDR1 SGDLS, CDR2 YYNGEE. There are 13 residues in the CDR3. V lost 0 bases and J 4 bases, leaving 4 bases between the germline ends.

The TCR was taken from a donor aged 50 or older with non-small cell lung cancer. The sample in question was PBMCs, obtained before or after stereotactic body radiation therapy (not recorded which). The chain employs TRBV9 and TRBJ2-2; no clear D gene. The CDR3 DNA is TGTGCCAGCAGCGTAGTGGTCACCGGGGAGCTGTTTTTT. It is translated as CASSVVVTGELFF.